The sequence of this T cell receptor (beta chain) was determined in a study of cytomegalovirus exposure and HLA in healthy donors. The study's findings and limits: Most TCR sequences were uncommon, yet certain public TCRs appeared in many donors. Researchers counted 164 TCR beta chains as cytomegalovirus-associated. A classifier reportedly called cytomegalovirus status with high sensitivity and specificity.

Sequencing was performed with immunoSEQ multiplex PCR; in TCRdb, only in-frame clones are kept and a portion is missing. The sample holds 75,000 to 100,000 clones, approximately 96% seen once. Details on this clone: Its target is unknown.

Unmatched junction bases numbered 10, after V lost 4 bases and J lost 8 bases. Germline V gene lookup returns CDR1 SGHRS and CDR2 YFSETQ. The CDR3 has 17 residues. The J gene is TRBJ2-1, the V gene TRBV5-1; 15 bases line up with TRBD2. The clonotype comes from a man between 18 and 29 years old in good health and CMV-seronegative. Specimen: PBMCs. CDR3 region: CASSNGTSGRSVYEQFF. The CDR3 DNA reads TGCGCCAGCAGCAATGGGACTAGCGGGAGGTCGGTCTATGAGCAGTTCTTC. The full variable domain, its missing parts supplied by reference TRBV5-1 and TRBJ2-1, is KAGVTQTPRYLIKTRGQQVTLSCSPISGHRSVSWYQQTPGQGLQFLFEYFSETQRNKGNFPGRFSGRQFSNSRSEMNVSTLELGDSALYLCASSNGTSGRSVYEQFFGPGTRLTVL.